This TCR beta chain was observed in a study of T cell repertoires in cytomegalovirus infection. Across the study: Shared public TCR beta signatures pointed to both CMV infection and a matching HLA type.

For this clonotype: Its specificity is unknown.

Study-level results: Within the response measured ex vivo, HLA-C-restricted CMV-specific TCR beta clonotypes were dominant.

TCRdb redid the calling of the reads with MiXCR, one entry per CDR3 protein. The table includes roughly 700,000 distinct CDR3 sequences, 33% detected once. This CDR3 has 13 residues. CDR1 and CDR2 (germline): ENHRY, SYGVKD. The V gene lost 4 bases and the J gene lost 5 bases, with 10 bases spanning the gap. V gene TRBV10-3 combines with J gene TRBJ2-3, with D tentatively TRBD1 (5 bases). The specimen comprised cultured PBMCs, sampled from culture after CMV antigen stimulation. The source is a human donor in good health (CMV status not recorded). Some clones in this sample may be carry-over from other donors' samples. CDR3 loop: CAISVQGIDTQYF. In DNA, the CDR3 is TGTGCCATCAGTGTTCAGGGCATAGATACGCAGTATTTT.